These T cell receptor beta chains were read from a single sample in a study of beta chain features in type 1 diabetes. This table comes from immunoSEQ multiplex PCR, and its TCRdb copy is limited to in-frame clones, with some not included. The data show 25,000 to 30,000 clones, approximately 64% seen once. The source material was Tregs from blood. All receptors come from a woman aged 25 to 39 with type 1 diabetes. The conserved cysteine and the conserved F or W are not part of the CDR3 here. The D gene is left open where the match is weak.

d_gene,v_gene,CDR3aa
-,TRBV19,ASRLAGDQPQH
-,TRBV7-8,ASRGLEDRRGNEQF
TRBD2,TRBV11-3,ASSLEAGGTQY
-,TRBV7-9,ASSRTDNEQF
TRBD1,TRBV7-2,ASSRDRGGTEAF
-,TRBV14,ASSQEWAGYNEQF
-,TRBV7-9,ASSLGARVRMNTEAF
TRBD1,TRBV29-1,SVRTGDQETQY
-,TRBV6-5,ASGQEGYEQY
-,TRBV29-1,SVRRGFGYGYT
-,TRBV18,ASSPTNSGNQPQH
TRBD1,TRBV7-3,ASSLDYSRSGQLSYEQY
TRBD1,TRBV28,ASSLLGTGGKVEQY
TRBD2,TRBV5-1,ASSLEASGQQF
TRBD1,TRBV19,ASSKLQGAVNTGELF
TRBD1,TRBV5-1,ASSRTPGQGTNTEAF
TRBD1,TRBV13,ASSSQGVLNGYT
TRBD1,TRBV5-6,ASSPDREWKGYT
-,TRBV28,ASSLWGMGAAGPGELF
TRBD2,TRBV29-1,SVDGLAGGSYEQY
TRBD1,TRBV6-1,ASSEGTLWDSYQPQH
-,TRBV29-1,SVEDGGLAARGYT
TRBD1,TRBV6-6,ASSYEGAGGNTIY
-,TRBV30,AWNRAHEQY
TRBD2,TRBV29-1,SVDGTSDPPETQY
TRBD2,TRBV19,ASSRPLLSGIGNEQF
-,TRBV14,ASSQSGVNYGYT
-,TRBV18,ASSPANYEQF
TRBD1,TRBV4-2,ASSPGQGTDTQY
-,TRBV4-2,ASSLWPPYGYT
TRBD2,TRBV7-9,ASSLAVTSGSTDTQY
-,TRBV4-1,ASSQVGSYGYT
TRBD2,TRBV9,ASSVAVSAGEETQY